The source of this T cell receptor (beta chain) is a study of blood T cell repertoires in COVID-19. Across the study: From the United States, Italy and Spain came samples of acute and convalescent COVID-19. From T cells, B-cell-depleted T cells, or PBMCs came the material, which was cDNA or gDNA.

The CDR3 has 16 residues. CDR1 is DFQATT, CDR2 SNEGSKA, per germline (reference sequence). The V end lost 3 bases, the J end lost 2 bases, and 17 bases lay between the germline ends. Those enrolled in Seattle joined during active infection and were followed longitudinally afterward. The assay was immunoSEQ multiplex PCR, and TCRdb's table has in-frame clones only and misses some. This table has around 250,000 clones, approximately 88% appearing once. The chain is built from TRBV20-1 and TRBJ1-5; TRBD1 is a possible D gene (5 bases). The receptor comes from a woman in her 70s with COVID-19, enrolled during active disease. Source material: peripheral blood. This CDR3 reads CSASVPRGWGNQPQHF. The CDR3 DNA follows: TGCAGTGCTAGTGTCCCCCGGGGGTGGGGCAATCAGCCCCAGCATTTT.